These 13 T cell receptor beta chains share one sample of origin, sequenced in a study of blood T cell repertoires in COVID-19. Some clones are missing from TCRdb's copy, which holds only in-frame ones; the method was immunoSEQ multiplex PCR. The data show roughly 140,000 clones, approximately 80% seen once. The specimen sequenced was peripheral blood. These receptor sequences come from a woman in her fifties or sixties with acute or convalescent COVID-19.

The chain combines TRBV19 with TRBJ1-4; D is uncertain. V lost 1 base to trimming and J lost 0 bases, with 9 bases between them. This CDR3 region has 16 residues. CDR1 and CDR2 (germline): LNHDA, SQIVND (reference sequence). The CDR3 here is CASSIVLGATNEKLFF. The CDR3 DNA reads TGTGCCAGTAGTATAGTCCTCGGGGCAACTAATGAAAAACTGTTTTTT.

This chain joins TRBV7-3 and TRBJ2-3, with TRBD1 identical over 10 bases. There are 15 residues in the CDR3. Germline V CDR1 and CDR2: SGHTA, FQGTGA. With V trimmed by 5 bases and J by 3 bases, 5 bases remained unmatched. CDR3 DNA: TGTGCCAGCAGCCTACGGACAGGGGGAACAGATACGCAGTATTTT. This sequence encodes CASSLRTGGTDTQYF.

The chain employs TRBV6-5 and TRBJ2-7, with D perhaps matching TRBD1 (6 bases). Germline V gene sequence: CDR1 MNHEY, CDR2 SVGAGI. The CDR3 is 15 amino acids. Trimming pared 5 bases from V and 0 bases from J, leaving 14 bases between. The CDR3: CASSTLMGASYEQYF. CDR3 nucleotides: TGTGCCAGCAGTACCTTAATGGGGGCCTCCTACGAGCAGTACTTC.

This rearrangement joins TRBV19 to TRBJ2-1, with TRBD2 matching 8 bases. The CDR3 totals 17 residues. J gave up 0 bases and V 0 bases, and 4 bases lay outside the gene matches. The V gene's germline CDR1 is LNHDA and CDR2 SQIVND (reference sequence). The chain's CDR3 is CASSIERGASSYNEQFF. The CDR3 DNA is TGTGCCAGTAGTATAGAGCGGGGGGCCAGCTCCTACAATGAGCAGTTCTTC.

For the CDR3, the DNA is TGTGCCAGCAGCGCAGGGACTAGCGGGGAGGGTGGGCAGTTCTTC. Its translation is CASSAGTSGEGGQFF. The V gene is TRBV9, the J gene TRBJ2-1; 13 bases map to TRBD2. The CDR3 spans 15 residues. Germline values: CDR1 SGDLS, CDR2 YYNGEE. Losses at the gene ends were 3 bases for V and 12 bases for J; bases not matched to a gene: 9.

The chain links TRBV4-1 to TRBJ2-1; D gene uncertain. CDR3 length: 14 residues. The V and J ends lost 0 bases and 9 bases respectively, with 12 bases between them. The V gene's germline CDR1 is MGHRA and CDR2 YSYEKL. CDR3 in amino acids: CASSQETARGEQFF. Here the CDR3 DNA reads TGCGCCAGCAGCCAAGAGACTGCCCGCGGTGAGCAGTTCTTC.

The genes are TRBV2 and TRBJ2-1, with D possibly matching TRBD2 (6 bases). V dropped 4 bases and J dropped 9 bases, with 16 bases sitting between them. Germline CDR1 SNHLY, CDR2 FYNNEI. CDR3 length: 14 residues. In nucleotides, the CDR3 is TGTGCCAGCAGTGCACTTTTAAAGGGACTTGAGCAGTTCTTC. It codes for CASSALLKGLEQFF.

The genes are TRBV29-1 and TRBJ1-5; tentatively, D is TRBD1 (5 bases). CDR1 and CDR2 (germline): SQVTM, ANQGSEA. V was shortened by 7 bases and J by 0 bases, with 10 bases between the two germline ends. The CDR3 runs to 13 residues. The CDR3 sequence is CSAGGDSNQPQHF. CDR3 DNA: TGCAGCGCAGGAGGGGATAGCAATCAGCCCCAGCATTTT.

This chain joins TRBV12-3 or TRBV12-4 and TRBJ2-1, with a possible D match to TRBD1 (6 bases). The CDR3 loop spans 13 amino acids. V lost 5 bases to trimming and J lost 13 bases, with 18 bases between them. DNA for the CDR3: TGTGCCAGCAGTACCCAACAGGGTTCAACACAGTTCTTC. Protein: CASSTQQGSTQFF.

CDR3 nucleotide sequence: TGTGCCAGCAGTTTGACGACAGGGGTTAATGGCTACACCTTC. Residues: CASSLTTGVNGYTF. The chain has TRBV28 and TRBJ1-2; 8 nucleotides line up with TRBD1. The CDR3 runs 14 residues. V trimming: 3 bases; J trimming: 6 bases; junction bases outside the gene matches: 6. The germline CDR1 and CDR2 sequences are MDHEN and SYDVKM.

The chain is built from TRBV30 and TRBJ1-6; D remains ambiguous. The length of the CDR3 is 11 residues. V was pared by 0 bases and J by 11 bases, with 5 bases between. Per germline, CDR1 GTSNPN and CDR2 SVGIG (reference sequence). The CDR3 bases are TGTGCCTGGAGTGTACTCCCACCCCTCCACTTT. This gives the protein CAWSVLPPLHF.

The J gene is TRBJ2-6, the V gene TRBV7-3; 8 bases line up with TRBD1. The CDR3 spans 16 residues. Germline V gene lookup returns CDR1 SGHTA and CDR2 FQGTGA. The ends lost 3 bases at V and 2 bases at J; junction bases unmatched: 3. In nucleotides, the CDR3 is TGTGCCAGCAGCTTCGGACAGGGAGCTGGGGCCAACGTCCTGACTTTC. Translated: CASSFGQGAGANVLTF.

The rearrangement links TRBV29-1 to TRBJ2-1, with D possibly TRBD2 on 6 matching bases. The V and J ends lost 0 bases and 9 bases respectively, with 12 bases between them. CDR3 length: 13 amino acids. CDR1 is SQVTM, CDR2 ANQGSEA, per germline. CDR3 bases: TGCAGCGTTGAAGATAATCGCGGGGTTGAGCAGTTCTTC. This gives the protein CSVEDNRGVEQFF.